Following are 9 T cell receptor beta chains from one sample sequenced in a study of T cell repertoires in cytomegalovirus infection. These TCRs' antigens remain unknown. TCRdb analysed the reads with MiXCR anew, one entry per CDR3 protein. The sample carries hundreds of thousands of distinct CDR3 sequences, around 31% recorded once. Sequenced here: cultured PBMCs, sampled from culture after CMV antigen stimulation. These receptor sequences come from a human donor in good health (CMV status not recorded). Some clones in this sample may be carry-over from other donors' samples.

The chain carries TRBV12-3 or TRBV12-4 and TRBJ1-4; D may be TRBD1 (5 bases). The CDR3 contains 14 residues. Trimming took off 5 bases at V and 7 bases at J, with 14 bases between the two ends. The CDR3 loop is CASSVTGGSEKLFF. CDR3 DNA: TGTGCCAGCAGTGTCACCGGGGGGAGTGAAAAACTGTTTTTT.

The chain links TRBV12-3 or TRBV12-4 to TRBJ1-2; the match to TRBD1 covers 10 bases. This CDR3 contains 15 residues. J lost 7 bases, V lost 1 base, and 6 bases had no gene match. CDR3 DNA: TGTGCCAGCAGTTTAGGTGAAGACAGGGGGCTTGGCTACACCTTC. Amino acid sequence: CASSLGEDRGLGYTF.

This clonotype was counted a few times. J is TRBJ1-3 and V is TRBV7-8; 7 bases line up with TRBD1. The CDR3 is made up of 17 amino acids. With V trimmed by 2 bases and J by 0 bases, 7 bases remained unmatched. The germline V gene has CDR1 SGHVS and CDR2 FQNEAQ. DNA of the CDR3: TGTGCCAGCAGCTTAACTACAGGGGTGCACTCTGGAAACACCATATATTTT. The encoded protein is CASSLTTGVHSGNTIYF. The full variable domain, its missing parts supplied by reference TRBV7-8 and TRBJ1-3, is GAGVSQSPRYKVAKRGQDVALRCDPISGHVSLFWYQQALGQGPEFLTYFQNEAQLDKSGLPSDRFFAERPEGSVSTLKIQRTQQEDSAVYLCASSLTTGVHSGNTIYFGEGSWLTVV.

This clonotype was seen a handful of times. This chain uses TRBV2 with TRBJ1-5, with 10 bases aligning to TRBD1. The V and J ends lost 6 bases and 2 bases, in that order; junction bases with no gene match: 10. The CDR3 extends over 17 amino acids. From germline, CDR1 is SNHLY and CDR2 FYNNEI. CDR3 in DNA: TGTGCCAGCAGCCGGGACAGGGGCCTCCGGGGCAATCAGCCCCAGCATTTT. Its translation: CASSRDRGLRGNQPQHF.

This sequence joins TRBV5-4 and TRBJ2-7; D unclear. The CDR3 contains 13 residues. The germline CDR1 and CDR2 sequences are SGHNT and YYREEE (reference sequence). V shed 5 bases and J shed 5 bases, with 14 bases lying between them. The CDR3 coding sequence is TGTGCCAGCAGACAGCTGGGAAGTAACGAGCAGTACTTC. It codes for CASRQLGSNEQYF.

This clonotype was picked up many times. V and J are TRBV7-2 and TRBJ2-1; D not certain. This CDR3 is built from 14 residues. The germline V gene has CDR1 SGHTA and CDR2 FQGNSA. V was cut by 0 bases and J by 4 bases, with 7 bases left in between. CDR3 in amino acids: CASSLAAPYNEQFF. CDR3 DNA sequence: TGTGCCAGCAGCTTAGCCGCACCTTACAATGAGCAGTTCTTC.

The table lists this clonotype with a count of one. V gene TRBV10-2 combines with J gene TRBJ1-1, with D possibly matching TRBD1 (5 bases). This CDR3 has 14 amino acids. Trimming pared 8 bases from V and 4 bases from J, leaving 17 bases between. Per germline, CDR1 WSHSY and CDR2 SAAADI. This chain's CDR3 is CASGLAGITTEAFF. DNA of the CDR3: TGCGCCAGCGGACTGGCAGGGATTACCACTGAAGCTTTCTTT.

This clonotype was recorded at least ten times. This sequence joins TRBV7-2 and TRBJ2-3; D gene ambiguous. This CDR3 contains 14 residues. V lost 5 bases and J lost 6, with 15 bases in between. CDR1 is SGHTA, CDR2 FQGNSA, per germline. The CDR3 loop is CASSPEGSYDTQYF. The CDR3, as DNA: TGTGCCAGCAGCCCCGAAGGGTCATATGATACGCAGTATTTT.

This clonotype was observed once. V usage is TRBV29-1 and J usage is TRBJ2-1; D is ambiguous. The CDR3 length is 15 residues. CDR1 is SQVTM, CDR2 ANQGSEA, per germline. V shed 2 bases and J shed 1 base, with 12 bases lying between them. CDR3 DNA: TGCAGCGTTGAATGGTGGGGTAGGTCCTACAATGAGCAGTTCTTC. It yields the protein CSVEWWGRSYNEQFF.